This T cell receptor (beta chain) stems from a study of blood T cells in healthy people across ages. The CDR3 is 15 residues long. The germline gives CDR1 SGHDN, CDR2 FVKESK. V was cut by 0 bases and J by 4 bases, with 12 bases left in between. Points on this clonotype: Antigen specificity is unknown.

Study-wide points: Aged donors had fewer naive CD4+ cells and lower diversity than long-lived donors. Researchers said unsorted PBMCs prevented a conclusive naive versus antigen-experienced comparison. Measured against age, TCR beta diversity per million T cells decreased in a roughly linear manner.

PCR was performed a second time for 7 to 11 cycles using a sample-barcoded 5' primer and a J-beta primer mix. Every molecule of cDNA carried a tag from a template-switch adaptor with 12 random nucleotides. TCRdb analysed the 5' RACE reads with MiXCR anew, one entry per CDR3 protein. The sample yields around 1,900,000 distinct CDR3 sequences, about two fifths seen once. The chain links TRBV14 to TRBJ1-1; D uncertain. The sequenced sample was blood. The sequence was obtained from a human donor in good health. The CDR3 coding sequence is TGTGCCAGCAGCCAAGAGAAAGGATTTGGCACTGAAGCTTTCTTT. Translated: CASSQEKGFGTEAFF.